This TCR beta chain appears in the sequencing data of a study of beta chain features in type 1 diabetes. Study outcomes and limitations: The study found moderately but significantly shorter TCRB CDR3s in all four CD4+ subsets of Type 1 diabetes patients.

Expressed TCRB transcripts were sequenced because the entire RNA isolate underwent reverse transcription. Sequencing was performed with immunoSEQ multiplex PCR; in TCRdb, only in-frame clones are kept and a portion is missing. There are some 900,000 clones in the sample; about a sixth occur only once, and 0.02% to 0.03% lies in the top ten. This CDR3 region has 14 residues. Germline loops: CDR1 SGHTA, CDR2 FQGTGA. V gave up 1 base and J gave up 0 bases, with 1 base separating them. To note about this clone: Antigen specificity is unknown. A much larger clonotype is one base distant, so this may be a read error. The sample carries other DNA sequences with the same CDR3.

This TCR was recovered from a woman aged 18-30 years in good health. The material sequenced was naive CD4+ T cells from blood. The chain has TRBV7-3 and TRBJ2-6; D unresolved. The CDR3 is CASSLNSGANVLTF. The CDR3 coding sequence is TGTGCCAGCAGCTTAAACTCTGGGGCCAACGTCCTGACTTTC.